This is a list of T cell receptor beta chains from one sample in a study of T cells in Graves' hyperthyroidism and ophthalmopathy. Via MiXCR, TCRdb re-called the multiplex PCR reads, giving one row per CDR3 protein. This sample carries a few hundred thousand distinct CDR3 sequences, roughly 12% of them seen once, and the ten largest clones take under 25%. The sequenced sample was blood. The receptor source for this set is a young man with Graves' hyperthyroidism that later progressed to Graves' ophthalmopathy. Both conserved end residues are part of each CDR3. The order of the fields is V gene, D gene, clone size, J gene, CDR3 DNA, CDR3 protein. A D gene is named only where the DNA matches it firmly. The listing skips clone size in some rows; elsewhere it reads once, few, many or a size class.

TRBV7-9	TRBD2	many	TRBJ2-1	TGTGCCAGCAGCCCGAAGCCATACCTAGCGGGGGCACTGGATGAGCAGTTCTTC	CASSPKPYLAGALDEQFF
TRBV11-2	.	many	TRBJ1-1	TGTGCCAGCAGCTTAGCCCCAGTCTTCAACACTGAAGCTTTCTTT	CASSLAPVFNTEAFF
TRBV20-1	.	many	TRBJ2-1	TGCAGTGCCCCTACAACGTATAGCTACAATGAGCAGTTCTTC	CSAPTTYSYNEQFF
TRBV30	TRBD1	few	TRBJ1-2	TGTGCCTGCAACACAGGGGGCGATGGCTACACCTTC	CACNTGGDGYTF
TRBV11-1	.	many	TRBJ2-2	TGTGCCAGCAGCTTAAGGGGGGATAACACCGGGGAGCTGTTTTTT	CASSLRGDNTGELFF
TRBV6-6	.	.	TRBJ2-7	TGTGCCAGCAGTTACTCGACGGCCGACTCCTCTCCCTACGAGCAGTACTTC	CASSYSTADSSPYEQYF
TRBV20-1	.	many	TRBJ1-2	TGCAGTGCCCGAATGCGAGACAGTACCTTGGGCTATGGCTACACCTTC	CSARMRDSTLGYGYTF
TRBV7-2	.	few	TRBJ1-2	TGTGCCAGCAGCTTAGATTGGACAGCCGGCTATGGCTACACCTTC	CASSLDWTAGYGYTF
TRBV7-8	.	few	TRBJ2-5	TGTGCCAGCAGCAGACGTGGGCAAGAGACCCAGTACTTC	CASSRRGQETQYF
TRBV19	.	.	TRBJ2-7	TGTGCCGGCAGATCGCCTCTCGCGGGGCTAAAGGACGAGCAGTACTTC	CAGRSPLAGLKDEQYF
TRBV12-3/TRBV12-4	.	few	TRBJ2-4	TGTGCCAGCAGTTCCTTCCGAAGGGGTGCCAAAAACATTCAGTACTTC	CASSSFRRGAKNIQYF
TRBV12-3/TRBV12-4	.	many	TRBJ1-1	TGTGCCAGCAGTTTAGCCAGGGGCACTGAAGCTTTCTTT	CASSLARGTEAFF
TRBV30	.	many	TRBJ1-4	TGTGCCTGGAGTGCGAGGGCCAGGAATGAAAAACTGTTTTTT	CAWSARARNEKLFF
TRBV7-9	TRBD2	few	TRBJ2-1	TGTGCCAGCAGCTCACTAGCGGGGGGGGGGAATGAGCAGTTCTTC	CASSSLAGGGNEQFF
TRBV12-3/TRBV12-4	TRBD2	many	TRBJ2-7	TGTGCCAGCCGGAACAAGGGACTAGCGGGGGGGAAGGAGCAGTACTTC	CASRNKGLAGGKEQYF